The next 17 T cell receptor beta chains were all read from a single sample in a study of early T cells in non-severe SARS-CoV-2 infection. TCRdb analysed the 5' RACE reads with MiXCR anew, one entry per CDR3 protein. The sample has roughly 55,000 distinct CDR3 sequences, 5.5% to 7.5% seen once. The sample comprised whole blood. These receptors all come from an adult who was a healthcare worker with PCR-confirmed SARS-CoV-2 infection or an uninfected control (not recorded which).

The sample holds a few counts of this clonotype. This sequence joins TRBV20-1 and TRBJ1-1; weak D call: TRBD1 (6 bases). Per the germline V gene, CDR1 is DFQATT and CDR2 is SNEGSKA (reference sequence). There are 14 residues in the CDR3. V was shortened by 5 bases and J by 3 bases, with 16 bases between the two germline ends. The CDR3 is CSAPGHNWDTEAFF. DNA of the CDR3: TGCAGTGCTCCGGGACATAATTGGGACACTGAAGCTTTCTTT.

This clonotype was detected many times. CDR3 DNA: TGTGCCAGCAAACTTTACGGACAAGATAATTCACCCCTCCACTTT. Its protein product is CASKLYGQDNSPLHF. The rearrangement links TRBV28 to TRBJ1-6; perhaps TRBD1 as D (5 bases). This CDR3 has 15 residues. In germline, CDR1 is MDHEN, CDR2 SYDVKM. Deletions cut 7 bases from V and 5 bases from J, with 15 bases between.

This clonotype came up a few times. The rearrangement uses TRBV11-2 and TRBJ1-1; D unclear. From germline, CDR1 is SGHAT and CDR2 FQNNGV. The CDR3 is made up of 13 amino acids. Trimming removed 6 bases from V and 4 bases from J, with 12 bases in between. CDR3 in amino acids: CASSPLVGTEAFF. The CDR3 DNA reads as TGTGCCAGCAGTCCCCTGGTGGGCACTGAAGCTTTCTTT.

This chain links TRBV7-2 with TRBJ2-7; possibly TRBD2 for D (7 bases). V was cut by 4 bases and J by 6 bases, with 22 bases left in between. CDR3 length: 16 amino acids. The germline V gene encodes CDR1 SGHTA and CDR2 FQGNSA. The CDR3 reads CASSSLAGGAGGEQYF. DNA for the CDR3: TGTGCCAGCAGCTCCTTAGCTGGGGGGGCCGGAGGCGAGCAGTACTTC.

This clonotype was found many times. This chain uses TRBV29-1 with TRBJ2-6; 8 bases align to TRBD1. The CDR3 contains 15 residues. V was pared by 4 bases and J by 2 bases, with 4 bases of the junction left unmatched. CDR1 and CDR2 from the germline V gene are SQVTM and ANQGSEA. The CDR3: CSVGQGFPGANVLTF. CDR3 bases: TGCAGCGTTGGACAGGGGTTTCCTGGGGCCAACGTCCTGACTTTC.

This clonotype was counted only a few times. The CDR3 region is CSAYKREGNQPQHF. CDR3 DNA: TGCAGTGCTTACAAACGGGAGGGCAATCAGCCCCAGCATTTT. V and J are TRBV20-1 and TRBJ1-5; D is uncertain. This CDR3 has 14 residues. V was shortened by 5 bases and J by 2 bases, with 13 bases between the two germline ends. Germline CDR1 reads DFQATT; CDR2 reads SNEGSKA (reference sequence).

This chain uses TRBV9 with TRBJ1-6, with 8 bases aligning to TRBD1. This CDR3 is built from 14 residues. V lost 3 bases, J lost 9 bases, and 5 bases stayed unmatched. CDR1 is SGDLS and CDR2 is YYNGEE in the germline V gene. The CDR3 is CASSGTGRGSPLHF. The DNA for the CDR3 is TGTGCCAGCAGCGGGACAGGGAGGGGTTCACCCCTCCACTTT.

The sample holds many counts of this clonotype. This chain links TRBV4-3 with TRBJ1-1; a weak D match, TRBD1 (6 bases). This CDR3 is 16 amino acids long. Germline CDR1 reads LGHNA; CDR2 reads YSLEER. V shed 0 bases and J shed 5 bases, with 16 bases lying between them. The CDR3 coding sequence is TGCGCCAGCAGCCAAGATCTTGAAGGGGGTGGAACTGAAGCTTTCTTT. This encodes CASSQDLEGGGTEAFF.

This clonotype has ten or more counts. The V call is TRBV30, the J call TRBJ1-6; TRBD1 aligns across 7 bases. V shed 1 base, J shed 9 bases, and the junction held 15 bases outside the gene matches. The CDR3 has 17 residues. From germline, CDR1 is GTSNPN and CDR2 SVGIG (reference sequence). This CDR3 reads CAWSDPRGGQLSSPLHF. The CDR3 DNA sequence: TGTGCCTGGAGTGACCCTCGGGGGGGACAGTTGAGTTCACCCCTCCACTTT. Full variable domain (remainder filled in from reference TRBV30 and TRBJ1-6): SQTIHQWPATLVQPVGSPLSLECTVEGTSNPNLYWYRQAAGRGLQLLFYSVGIGQISSEVPQNLSASRPQDRQFILSSKKLLLSDSGFYLCAWSDPRGGQLSSPLHFGNGTRLTVT.

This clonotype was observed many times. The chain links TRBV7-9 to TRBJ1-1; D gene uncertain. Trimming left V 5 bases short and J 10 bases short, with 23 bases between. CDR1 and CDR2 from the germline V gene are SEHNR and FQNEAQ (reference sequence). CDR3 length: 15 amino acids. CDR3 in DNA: TGTGCCAGCAGCCCCCCTTCGTTTGAACAAGTAAGAGCTTTCTTT. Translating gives CASSPPSFEQVRAFF.

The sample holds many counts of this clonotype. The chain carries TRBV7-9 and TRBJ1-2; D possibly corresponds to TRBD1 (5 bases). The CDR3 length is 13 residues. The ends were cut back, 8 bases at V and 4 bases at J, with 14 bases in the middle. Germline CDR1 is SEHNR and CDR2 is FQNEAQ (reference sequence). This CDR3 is CASGAPAPYGYTF. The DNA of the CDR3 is TGTGCCAGCGGGGCACCCGCCCCCTATGGCTACACCTTC.

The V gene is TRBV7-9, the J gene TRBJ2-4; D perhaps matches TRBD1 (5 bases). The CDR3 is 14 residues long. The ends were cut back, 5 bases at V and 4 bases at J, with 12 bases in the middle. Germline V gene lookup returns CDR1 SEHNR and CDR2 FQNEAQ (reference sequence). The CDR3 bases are TGTGCCAGCAGCCTCTCCGACAGAAAAAACATTCAGTACTTC. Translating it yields CASSLSDRKNIQYF.

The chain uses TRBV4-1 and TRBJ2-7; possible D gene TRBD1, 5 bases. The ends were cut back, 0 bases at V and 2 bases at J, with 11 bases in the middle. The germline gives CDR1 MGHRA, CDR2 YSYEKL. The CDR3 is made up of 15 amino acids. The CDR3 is CASSQDPARAYEQYF. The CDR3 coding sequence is TGCGCCAGCAGCCAAGATCCTGCCAGGGCCTACGAGCAGTACTTC.

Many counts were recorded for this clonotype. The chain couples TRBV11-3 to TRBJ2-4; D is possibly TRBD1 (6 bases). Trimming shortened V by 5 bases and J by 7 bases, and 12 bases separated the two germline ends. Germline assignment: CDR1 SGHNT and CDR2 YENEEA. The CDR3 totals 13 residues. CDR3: CASSRGGRNIQYF. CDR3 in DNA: TGTGCCAGCAGCCGAGGGGGTAGGAACATTCAGTACTTC.

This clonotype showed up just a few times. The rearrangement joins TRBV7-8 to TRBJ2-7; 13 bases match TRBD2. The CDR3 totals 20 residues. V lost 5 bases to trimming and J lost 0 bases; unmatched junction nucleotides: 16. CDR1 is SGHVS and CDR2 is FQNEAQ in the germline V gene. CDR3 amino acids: CASSLTRTSGGPLTSYEQYF. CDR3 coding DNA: TGTGCCAGCAGCCTTACCCGGACTAGCGGGGGTCCTTTAACCTCCTACGAGCAGTACTTC.

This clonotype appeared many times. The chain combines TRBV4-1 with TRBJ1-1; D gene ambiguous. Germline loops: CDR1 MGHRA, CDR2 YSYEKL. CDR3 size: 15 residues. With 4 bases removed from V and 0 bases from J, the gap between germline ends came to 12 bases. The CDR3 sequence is CASSLEISLNTEAFF. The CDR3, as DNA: TGCGCCAGCAGCCTGGAGATATCACTGAACACTGAAGCTTTCTTT.

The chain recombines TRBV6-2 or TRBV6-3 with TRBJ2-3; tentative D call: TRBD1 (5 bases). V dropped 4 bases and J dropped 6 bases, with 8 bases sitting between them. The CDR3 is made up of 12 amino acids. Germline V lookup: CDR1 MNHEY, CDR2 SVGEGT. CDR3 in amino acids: CASSSNRDTQYF. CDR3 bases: TGTGCCAGCAGTTCAAACAGGGATACGCAGTATTTT.